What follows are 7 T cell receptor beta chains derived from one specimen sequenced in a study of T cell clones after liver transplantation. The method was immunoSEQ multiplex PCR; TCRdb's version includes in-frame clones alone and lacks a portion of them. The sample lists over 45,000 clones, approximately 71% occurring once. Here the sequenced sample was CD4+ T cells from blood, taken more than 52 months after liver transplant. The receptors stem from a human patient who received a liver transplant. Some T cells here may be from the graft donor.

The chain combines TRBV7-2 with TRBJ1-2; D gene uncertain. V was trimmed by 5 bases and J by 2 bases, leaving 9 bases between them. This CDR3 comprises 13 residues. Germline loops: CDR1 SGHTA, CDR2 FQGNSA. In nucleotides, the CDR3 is TGTGCCAGCAGCAATGACCGAAACTATGGCTACACCTTC. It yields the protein CASSNDRNYGYTF.

The DNA of the CDR3 is TGTGCCAGCAGAGTGGGGGGGGGAAATGAAAAACTGTTTTTT. Protein sequence: CASRVGGGNEKLFF. V and J are TRBV28 and TRBJ1-4, with D maybe TRBD1 (5 bases). This CDR3 is built from 14 residues. Germline CDR1 reads MDHEN; CDR2 reads SYDVKM. The germline V and J ends were trimmed by 6 bases and 5 bases, with 13 bases remaining between them.

The CDR3: CASSLSSRETLTNEKLFF. The DNA for the CDR3 is TGTGCCAGCAGTTTATCCTCAAGGGAAACCTTAACTAATGAAAAACTGTTTTTT. The J gene is TRBJ1-4, the V gene TRBV27; no definite D call. Looked up from germline, CDR1 is MNHEY and CDR2 is SMNVEV (reference sequence). Trimming removed 0 bases from V and 1 base from J, with 15 bases in between. The CDR3 runs 18 residues.

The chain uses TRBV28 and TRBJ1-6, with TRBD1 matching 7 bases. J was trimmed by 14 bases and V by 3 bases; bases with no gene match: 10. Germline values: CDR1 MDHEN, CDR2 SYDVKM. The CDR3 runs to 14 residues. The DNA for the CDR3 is TGTGCCAGCAGTTTTGAGGGACAGTGGAGATCCCTCCACTTT. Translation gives CASSFEGQWRSLHF.

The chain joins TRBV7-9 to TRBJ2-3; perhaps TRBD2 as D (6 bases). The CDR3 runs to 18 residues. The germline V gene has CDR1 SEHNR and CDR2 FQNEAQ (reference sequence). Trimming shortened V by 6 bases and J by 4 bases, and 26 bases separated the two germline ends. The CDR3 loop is CASSFARGTTVLADTQYF. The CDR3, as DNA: TGTGCCAGCAGTTTCGCACGCGGGACCACTGTGTTGGCAGATACGCAGTATTTT.

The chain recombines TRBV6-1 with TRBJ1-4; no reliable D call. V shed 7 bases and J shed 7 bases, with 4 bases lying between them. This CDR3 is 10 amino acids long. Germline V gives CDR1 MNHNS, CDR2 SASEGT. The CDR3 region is CASMGEKLFF. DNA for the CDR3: TGTGCCAGCATGGGTGAAAAACTGTTTTTT.

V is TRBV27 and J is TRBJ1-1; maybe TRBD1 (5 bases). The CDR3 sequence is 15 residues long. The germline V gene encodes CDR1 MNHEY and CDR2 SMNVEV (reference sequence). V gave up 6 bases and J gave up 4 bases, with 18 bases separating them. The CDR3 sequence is CASRPDMVRGTEAFF. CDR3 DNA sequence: TGTGCCAGCAGACCCGACATGGTTAGGGGCACTGAAGCTTTCTTT.